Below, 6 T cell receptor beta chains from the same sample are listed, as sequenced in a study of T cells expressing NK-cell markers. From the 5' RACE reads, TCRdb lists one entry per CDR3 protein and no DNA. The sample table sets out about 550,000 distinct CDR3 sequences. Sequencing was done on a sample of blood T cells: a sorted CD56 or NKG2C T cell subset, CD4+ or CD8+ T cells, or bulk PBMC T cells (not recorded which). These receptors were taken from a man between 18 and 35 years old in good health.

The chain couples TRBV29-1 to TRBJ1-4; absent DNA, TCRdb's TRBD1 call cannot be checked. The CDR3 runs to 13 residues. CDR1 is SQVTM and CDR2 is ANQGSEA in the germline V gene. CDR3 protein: CSVETGVVEKLFF.

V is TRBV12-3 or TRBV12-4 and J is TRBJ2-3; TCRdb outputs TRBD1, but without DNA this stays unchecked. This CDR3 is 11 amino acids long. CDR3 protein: CASSSQGPQYF.

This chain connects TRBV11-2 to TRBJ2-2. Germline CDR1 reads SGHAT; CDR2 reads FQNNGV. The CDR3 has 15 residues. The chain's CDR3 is CASSAHITNTGELFF.

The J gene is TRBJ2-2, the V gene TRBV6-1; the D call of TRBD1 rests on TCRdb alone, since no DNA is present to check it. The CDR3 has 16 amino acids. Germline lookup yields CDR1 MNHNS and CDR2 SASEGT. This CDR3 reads CASGDRDRGFTGELFF.

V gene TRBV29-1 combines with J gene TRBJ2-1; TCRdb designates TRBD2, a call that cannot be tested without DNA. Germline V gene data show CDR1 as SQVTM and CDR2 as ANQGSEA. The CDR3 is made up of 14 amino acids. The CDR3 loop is CSVEGLAGVGEQFF.

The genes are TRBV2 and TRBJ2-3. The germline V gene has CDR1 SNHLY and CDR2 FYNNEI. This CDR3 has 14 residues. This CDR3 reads CASSVDGALNTQYF.